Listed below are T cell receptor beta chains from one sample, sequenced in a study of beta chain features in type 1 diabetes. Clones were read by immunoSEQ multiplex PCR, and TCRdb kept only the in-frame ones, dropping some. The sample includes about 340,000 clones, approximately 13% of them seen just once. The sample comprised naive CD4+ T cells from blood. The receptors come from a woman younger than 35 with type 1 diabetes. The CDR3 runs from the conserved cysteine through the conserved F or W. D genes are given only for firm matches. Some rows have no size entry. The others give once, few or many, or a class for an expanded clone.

CATSRGEGGELFF	TGTGCCACCAGCAGAGGTGAGGGCGGGGAGCTGTTTTTT	TRBV15	NA	TRBJ2-2	few
CASSARTGDRGGYTF	TGTGCCAGCAGCGCTAGGACAGGAGACAGGGGTGGCTACACCTTC	TRBV5-4	TRBD1	TRBJ1-2	few
CASTESKETQYF	TGTGCCAGCACGGAGTCTAAAGAGACCCAGTACTTC	TRBV28	NA	TRBJ2-5	few
CASRNPRNTIYF	TGTGCCAGCAGAAACCCACGGAACACCATATATTTT	TRBV6-5	NA	TRBJ1-3	few
CASRVTGANYGYTF	TGTGCCAGCAGAGTGACAGGGGCTAACTATGGCTACACCTTC	TRBV6-1	TRBD1	TRBJ1-2	NA
CAWGQGDTQYF	TGTGCCTGGGGACAGGGAGATACGCAGTATTTT	TRBV30	TRBD1	TRBJ2-3	few
CASSDWAMNTEAFF	TGTGCCAGCAGTGATTGGGCCATGAACACTGAAGCTTTCTTT	TRBV2	NA	TRBJ1-1	few
CASRSGQSNTGELFF	TGTGCCAGTAGATCGGGACAGAGCAACACCGGGGAGCTGTTTTTT	TRBV19	TRBD1	TRBJ2-2	few
CASSLVGGVGETQYF	TGTGCCAGCAGCTTAGTCGGGGGAGTCGGGGAGACCCAGTACTTC	TRBV7-9	NA	TRBJ2-5	NA
CASSLGRRASRETQYF	TGTGCCAGCAGCTTAGGCCGGAGGGCTTCGCGGGAGACCCAGTACTTC	TRBV13	NA	TRBJ2-5	few
CASSLGQRPDTQYF	TGTGCCAGCAGCTTGGGTCAGCGGCCGGATACGCAGTATTTT	TRBV5-4	NA	TRBJ2-3	NA
CASSLPPARDGYTF	TGTGCCAGCAGTCTTCCCCCCGCCCGAGATGGCTACACCTTC	TRBV28	NA	TRBJ1-2	NA
CASSLARGSYEQYF	TGTGCCAGCAGCTTAGCGCGGGGATCCTACGAGCAGTACTTC	TRBV7-2	NA	TRBJ2-7	NA
CSVEFRLAGEGEQYF	TGCAGCGTTGAGTTTAGACTAGCGGGAGAAGGCGAGCAGTACTTC	TRBV29-1	TRBD2	TRBJ2-7	NA
CASSLAPGSGANVLTF	TGTGCCAGCAGCTTGGCCCCGGGTTCCGGGGCCAACGTCCTGACTTTC	TRBV5-6	NA	TRBJ2-6	few
CASSPDKVYGYTF	TGCGCCAGCAGCCCCGACAAAGTCTATGGCTACACCTTC	TRBV5-1	NA	TRBJ1-2	NA
CAWSRITVGQPQHF	TGTGCCTGGAGTCGGATTACAGTAGGACAGCCCCAGCATTTT	TRBV30	NA	TRBJ1-5	few
CASSFRGSTDTQYF	TGTGCCAGCAGTTTTCGGGGTAGCACAGATACGCAGTATTTT	TRBV6-5	NA	TRBJ2-3	NA
CATSRNRDRVAGELFF	TGTGCCACCAGCAGGAACCGGGACAGGGTAGCCGGGGAGCTGTTTTTT	TRBV15	TRBD1	TRBJ2-2	few
CASSPRGGNQPQHF	TGTGCCAGCAGCCCCAGGGGCGGGAATCAGCCCCAGCATTTT	TRBV7-2	NA	TRBJ1-5	NA
CASTPGLTYNEQFF	TGTGCCAGCACTCCGGGACTTACCTACAATGAGCAGTTCTTC	TRBV6-6	NA	TRBJ2-1	few
CASSVDRGQNQPQHF	TGTGCCAGCAGTGTTGACAGGGGGCAAAATCAGCCCCAGCATTTT	TRBV7-2	TRBD1	TRBJ1-5	NA
CASSLLAGGLTDTQYF	TGCGCCAGCAGCTTATTAGCGGGAGGCCTCACAGATACGCAGTATTTT	TRBV5-1	TRBD2	TRBJ2-3	few
CSVDPGPRRSGRLAGELFF	TGCAGCGTTGATCCGGGCCCGAGACGAAGCGGGAGGCTCGCCGGGGAGCTGTTTTTT	TRBV29-1	TRBD2	TRBJ2-2	NA
CASSSMRGEQFF	TGTGCCAGCAGCTCGATGCGGGGTGAGCAGTTCTTC	TRBV11-2	NA	TRBJ2-1	few
CASSSRTSGRDTGELFF	TGTGCCAGCAGCTCTCGGACTAGCGGGAGAGACACCGGGGAGCTGTTTTTT	TRBV11-2	TRBD2	TRBJ2-2	NA
CASSSTGFTDTQYF	TGTGCCAGTAGTTCGACAGGGTTCACAGATACGCAGTATTTT	TRBV19	TRBD1	TRBJ2-3	few
CASSLHGGPVILTF	TGTGCCAGCAGTTTACACGGAGGTCCCGTCATACTCACCTTC	TRBV28	NA	TRBJ1-2	few
CASSPIAGAGTGELFF	TGCGCCAGCAGCCCAATAGCGGGAGCCGGCACCGGGGAGCTGTTTTTT	TRBV5-1	TRBD2	TRBJ2-2	NA
CASSFALAGPREQFF	TGCGCCAGCAGCTTTGCACTAGCGGGGCCCAGGGAGCAGTTCTTC	TRBV5-1	TRBD2	TRBJ2-1	few
CASSLGGQSYEQYF	TGTGCCAGCAGCTTAGGTGGACAGAGTTACGAGCAGTACTTC	TRBV7-3	NA	TRBJ2-7	few